A selection of T cell receptor beta chains follows, all from one sample in a study of OX40 agonist ivuxolimab in advanced cancers. Sequencing was performed with immunoSEQ multiplex PCR; in TCRdb, only in-frame clones are kept and a portion is missing. The repertoire has over 70,000 clones, 90% to 95% of them found once; the top ten carry roughly 13%. The starting material was CD4+ or CD8+ T cells sorted from blood, obtained in a trial of the OX40 agonist ivuxolimab. The receptors derive from an adult with an advanced solid tumor such as melanoma, head and neck, liver or kidney cancer. Both conserved end residues are part of each CDR3. Each record gives: V gene, J gene, D gene, clone size, CDR3 DNA, CDR3 protein. A D gene is named only where the DNA matches it firmly. A row's size may be missing; if present it is once, few, many or a size class.

>TRBV7-2|TRBJ2-7|-|-
TGTGCCAGCAGCCTGACGGATATCTACGAGCAGTACTTC
CASSLTDIYEQYF
>TRBV28|TRBJ2-7|TRBD1|-
TGTGCCAGCAGTGTCAGTCCAGGGGGCTCCTACGAGCAGTACTTC
CASSVSPGGSYEQYF
>TRBV27|TRBJ2-1|-|-
TGTGCCAGCAGTTTTGGTCAGGGAAACTACAATGAGCAGTTCTTC
CASSFGQGNYNEQFF
>TRBV2|TRBJ2-2|-|once
TGTGCCAGCAGTAACTTGGCGGCCTCGAACACCGGGGAGCTGTTTTTT
CASSNLAASNTGELFF
>TRBV28|TRBJ2-7|-|-
TGTGCCAGCAGTTTCGGTTCTATAGGGGCCGGCGAGCAGTACTTC
CASSFGSIGAGEQYF
>TRBV2|TRBJ1-6|TRBD1|once
TGTGCCAGCCTCCTGATTCGGGACAGGTTAAGCTCCTATAATTCACCCCTCCACTTT
CASLLIRDRLSSYNSPLHF
>TRBV27|TRBJ2-1|TRBD1|-
TGTGCCAGCAGTTTAGGGACAGACTACAATGAGCAGTTCTTC
CASSLGTDYNEQFF
>TRBV7-9|TRBJ1-4|-|-
TGTGCCAGCAGCTCCAGCCGGGGGCATTTGAGTGAAAAACTGTTTTTT
CASSSSRGHLSEKLFF
>TRBV7-9|TRBJ1-5|-|-
TGTGCCAGCAGCCTTCCCGGGGTTCAGCCCCAGCATTTT
CASSLPGVQPQHF
>TRBV9|TRBJ1-1|-|few
TGTGCCAGCAGCCCTGAGTTGGATTCCCCCACTGAAGCTTTCTTT
CASSPELDSPTEAFF
>TRBV4-3|TRBJ2-2|TRBD1|-
TGCGCCAGCAGCCAAGATTTGTACAGGGGGACGACCGGGGAGCTGTTTTTT
CASSQDLYRGTTGELFF
>TRBV7-8|TRBJ2-3|-|-
TGTGCCAGCAGCTTAGGGGCCCTAGATACGCAGTATTTT
CASSLGALDTQYF
>TRBV9|TRBJ2-7|-|-
TGTGCCAGCAGCGTAGACCCGGGAGCCTACGAGCAGTACTTC
CASSVDPGAYEQYF
>TRBV28|TRBJ2-1|-|-
TGTGCCAGCAGTTTATCCCCGCAGCGGAGCTCCTACAATGAGCAGTTCTTC
CASSLSPQRSSYNEQFF
>TRBV5-1|TRBJ2-3|-|-
TGCGCCAGCAGACTGAATGGGGATACGCAGTATTTT
CASRLNGDTQYF
>TRBV5-4|TRBJ2-2|TRBD2|-
TGTGCCAGCAGCGTAGGCGGCGGGGGGCACGGGGAGCTGTTTTTT
CASSVGGGGHGELFF
>TRBV5-5|TRBJ2-3|-|-
TGTGCCAGCAGCCACGCACTAGTGTGGGTCACAGATACGCAGTATTTT
CASSHALVWVTDTQYF
>TRBV7-9|TRBJ1-2|-|-
TGTGCCAGCAGCCATCGGAACTATGGCTACACCTTC
CASSHRNYGYTF
>TRBV2|TRBJ2-1|-|-
TGTGCCAGCACCTCCTCCCGGGACTTCCTAGAGAAGGAGCAGTTCTTC
CASTSSRDFLEKEQFF
>TRBV13|TRBJ2-7|-|-
TGTGCCAGCAGCTTATCCCGGGACGAGCAGTACTTC
CASSLSRDEQYF
>TRBV4-3|TRBJ1-2|-|medium-sized
TGCGCCAGCAGCCAAGATCGGGGCAGTTCACCCTATGGCTACACCTTC
CASSQDRGSSPYGYTF
>TRBV6-5|TRBJ1-3|-|-
TGTGCCAGCAGTTACTCCCCAGCCTCTGGAAACACCATATATTTT
CASSYSPASGNTIYF
>TRBV5-1|TRBJ2-1|-|-
TGCGCCAGCAGCCCATATTACGTAACGGTCCCATATAACAATGAGCAGTTCTTC
CASSPYYVTVPYNNEQFF
>TRBV15|TRBJ1-1|-|-
TGTGCCACCAGCAGAGATCACGGGGCGGTGGACACTGAAGCTTTCTTT
CATSRDHGAVDTEAFF
>TRBV27|TRBJ2-7|-|-
TGTGCCAGCAGTCATGGACGGTTCTACGAGCAGTACTTC
CASSHGRFYEQYF
>TRBV6-5|TRBJ2-1|-|-
TGTGCCAGCAGTTATGCCCCGGGAAATGAGCAGTTCTTC
CASSYAPGNEQFF
>TRBV5-1|TRBJ1-4|-|-
TGCACCAGCAGAAATAATGAAAAACTGTTTTTT
CTSRNNEKLFF
>TRBV11-2|TRBJ2-7|-|once
TGTGCCAGCAGCTTAGGCGGGACAGCCTTTTACGAGCAGTACTTC
CASSLGGTAFYEQYF
>TRBV27|TRBJ2-1|TRBD2|-
TGTGCCAGCAGTTTATTTGGGACTAGCGGGAGCTACAATGAGCAGTTCTTC
CASSLFGTSGSYNEQFF
>TRBV27|TRBJ2-7|-|-
TGTGCCAGCAGTCCTGGGGACGAGCAGTACTTC
CASSPGDEQYF
>TRBV9|TRBJ2-1|-|-
TGTGCCAGCAGCGTAGCCAGGGGCTCCTACAATGAGCAGTTCTTC
CASSVARGSYNEQFF
>TRBV7-9|TRBJ2-7|-|once
TGTGCCAGCAGCTCAGGGTTAGTGGAGCAGTACTTC
CASSSGLVEQYF
>TRBV27|TRBJ1-1|-|-
TGTGCCAGCAGTGACGGGGGAGGGAACACTGAAGCTTTCTTT
CASSDGGGNTEAFF
>TRBV7-7|TRBJ2-1|-|-
TGTGCCAGCAGCTTAAATTTCGAGGACGCCAATGAGCAGTTCTTC
CASSLNFEDANEQFF
>TRBV7-8|TRBJ2-7|TRBD2|-
TGTGCCAGCAGCTTAGGACTAGCGGCTTTCTACGAGCAGTACTTC
CASSLGLAAFYEQYF
>TRBV4-3|TRBJ2-1|TRBD2|-
TGCGCCAGCAGCCAAGACCCGGGAGGGGCGGATGAGCAGTTCTTC
CASSQDPGGADEQFF
>TRBV2|TRBJ2-1|-|-
TGTGCCAGCAGGGCAGAAGGGGGACCTGCCTCCTACAATGAGCAGTTCTTC
CASRAEGGPASYNEQFF
>TRBV19|TRBJ2-7|-|-
TGTGCCAGTTGGGGGCTAGCGCTATCCTACGAGCAGTACTTC
CASWGLALSYEQYF
>TRBV29-1|TRBJ2-3|TRBD2|-
TGCAGCGTTGAAGGAGGGAGGGTCACAGATACGCAGTATTTT
CSVEGGRVTDTQYF
>TRBV11-2|TRBJ2-7|TRBD1|-
TGTGCCAGCAGCGGTAGACAGGGGCGAACCTACGAGCAGTACTTC
CASSGRQGRTYEQYF
>TRBV11-2|TRBJ1-4|-|-
TGTGCCAGCAGCGAGACGACAGGCTTTAATGAAAAACTGTTTTTT
CASSETTGFNEKLFF
>TRBV9|TRBJ1-5|-|-
TGTGCCAGCAGCGTAGAAGGGGAAATGGAGGTCGGGCCCCAGCATTTT
CASSVEGEMEVGPQHF
>TRBV7-8|TRBJ2-1|TRBD2|-
TGTGCCAGCAGCTTAGGGGTAGCGGGAGCGTACAATGAGCAGTTCTTC
CASSLGVAGAYNEQFF
>TRBV5-4|TRBJ2-1|-|once
TGTGCCAGCAATCGGGGTGATGAGCAGTTCTTC
CASNRGDEQFF
>TRBV11-2|TRBJ2-7|-|-
TGTGCCAGCAGCAACCCCCCGGAGGCCTCCTACGAGCAGTACTTC
CASSNPPEASYEQYF
>TRBV4-3|TRBJ2-7|-|-
TGCGCCAGCAGCCAAGATGGGGCGGGTACCTACGAGCAGTACTTC
CASSQDGAGTYEQYF
>TRBV9|TRBJ2-1|TRBD2|-
TGTGCCAGCAGCCTAGAATCTCTAGCGGGAGTTCGCAATGAGCAGTTCTTC
CASSLESLAGVRNEQFF
>TRBV15|TRBJ2-7|-|-
TGTGCCACCAGCAGAGATCAGGACAACCCCAACTCCTACGAGCAGTACTTC
CATSRDQDNPNSYEQYF
>TRBV6-5|TRBJ1-1|-|-
TGTGCCAGCAGTTACGGAGGGGTTACTGAAGCTTTCTTT
CASSYGGVTEAFF
>TRBV5-5|TRBJ2-7|-|-
TGTGCCAGCACCCTGGGTTGGGGGGCCTACGAGCAGTACTTC
CASTLGWGAYEQYF
>TRBV7-9|TRBJ2-7|TRBD2|-
TGTGCCAGCAGCTTAGGTACAGCGGGAGTCACCTACGAGCAGTACTTC
CASSLGTAGVTYEQYF
>TRBV27|TRBJ2-2|-|-
TGTGCCAGCAGTCCCCTCCTCCGGGCCCTGAACACCGGGGAGCTGTTTTTT
CASSPLLRALNTGELFF